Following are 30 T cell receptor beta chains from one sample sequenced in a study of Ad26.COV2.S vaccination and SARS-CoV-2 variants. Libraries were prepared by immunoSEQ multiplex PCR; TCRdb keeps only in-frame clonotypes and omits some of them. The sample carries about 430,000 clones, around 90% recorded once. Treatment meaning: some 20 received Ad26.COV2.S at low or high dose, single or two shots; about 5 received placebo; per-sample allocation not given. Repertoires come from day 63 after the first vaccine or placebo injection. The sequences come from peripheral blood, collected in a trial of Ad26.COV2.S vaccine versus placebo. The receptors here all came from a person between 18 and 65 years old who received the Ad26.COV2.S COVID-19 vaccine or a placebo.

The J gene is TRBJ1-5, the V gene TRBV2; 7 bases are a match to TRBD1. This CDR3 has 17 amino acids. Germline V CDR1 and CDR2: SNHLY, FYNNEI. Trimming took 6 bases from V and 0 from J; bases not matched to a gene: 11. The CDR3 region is CASSPDRVVYSNQPQHF. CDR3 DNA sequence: TGTGCCAGCAGCCCCGACAGGGTAGTCTATAGCAATCAGCCCCAGCATTTT.

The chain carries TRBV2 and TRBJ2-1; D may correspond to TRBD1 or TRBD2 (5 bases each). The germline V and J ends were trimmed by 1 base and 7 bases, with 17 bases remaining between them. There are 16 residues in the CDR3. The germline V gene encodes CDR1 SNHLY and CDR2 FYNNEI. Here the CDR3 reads CASSEGRGSRANEQFF. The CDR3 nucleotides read TGTGCCAGCAGTGAAGGACGAGGGAGCAGGGCTAATGAGCAGTTCTTC.

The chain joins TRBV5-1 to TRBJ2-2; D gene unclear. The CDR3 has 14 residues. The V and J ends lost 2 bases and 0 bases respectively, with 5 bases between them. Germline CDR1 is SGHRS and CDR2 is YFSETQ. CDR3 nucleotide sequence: TGCGCCAGCAGCTTAAGACCGAACACCGGGGAGCTGTTTTTT. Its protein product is CASSLRPNTGELFF.

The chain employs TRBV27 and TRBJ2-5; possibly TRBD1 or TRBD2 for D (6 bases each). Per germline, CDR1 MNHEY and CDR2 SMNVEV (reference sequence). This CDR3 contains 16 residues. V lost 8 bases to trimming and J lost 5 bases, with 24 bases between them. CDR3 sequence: CASAGKGGILGETQYF. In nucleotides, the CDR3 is TGTGCCAGCGCGGGCAAAGGGGGGATTCTTGGTGAGACCCAGTACTTC.

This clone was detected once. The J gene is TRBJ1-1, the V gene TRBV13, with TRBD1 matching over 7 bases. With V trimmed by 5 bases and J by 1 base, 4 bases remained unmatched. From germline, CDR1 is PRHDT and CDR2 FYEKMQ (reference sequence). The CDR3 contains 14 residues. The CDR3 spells CASSPTGKNTEAFF. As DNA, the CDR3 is TGTGCCAGCAGCCCGACAGGGAAGAACACTGAAGCTTTCTTT.

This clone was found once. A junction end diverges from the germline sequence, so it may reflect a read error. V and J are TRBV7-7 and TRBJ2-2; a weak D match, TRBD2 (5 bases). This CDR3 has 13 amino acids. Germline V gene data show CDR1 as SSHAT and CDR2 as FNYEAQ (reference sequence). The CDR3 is CASSRGNTGELFF. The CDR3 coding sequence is TGTGCTAGCAGCCGGGGAAACACCGGGGAGCTGTTTTTT.

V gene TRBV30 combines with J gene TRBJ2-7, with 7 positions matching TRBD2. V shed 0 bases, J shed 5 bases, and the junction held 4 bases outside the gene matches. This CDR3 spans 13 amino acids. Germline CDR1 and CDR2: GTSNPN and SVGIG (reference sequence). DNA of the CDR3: TGTGCCTGGAGTGTGGGGGGGAAGCACGAGCAGTACTTC. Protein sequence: CAWSVGGKHEQYF.

CDR3 DNA sequence: TGTGCCACCAGCAGAGATGCCGTCCGGGTCTACGAGCAGTACTTC. Amino acids: CATSRDAVRVYEQYF. This rearrangement joins TRBV15 to TRBJ2-7; D is unclear. V lost 0 bases to trimming and J lost 3 bases, with 12 bases between them. The germline CDR1 and CDR2 sequences are LNHNV and YYDKDF (reference sequence). The CDR3 loop spans 15 amino acids.

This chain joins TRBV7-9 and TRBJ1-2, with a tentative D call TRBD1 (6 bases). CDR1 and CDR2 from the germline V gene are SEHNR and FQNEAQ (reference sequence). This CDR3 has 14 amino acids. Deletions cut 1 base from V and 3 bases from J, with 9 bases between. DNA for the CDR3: TGTGCCAGCAGCTTAGGGGGGGCCCACTATGGCTACACCTTC. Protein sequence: CASSLGGAHYGYTF.

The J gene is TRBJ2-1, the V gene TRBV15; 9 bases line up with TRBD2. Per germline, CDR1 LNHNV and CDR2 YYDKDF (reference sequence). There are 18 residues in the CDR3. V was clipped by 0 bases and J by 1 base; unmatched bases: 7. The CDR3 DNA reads TGTGCCACCAGCAGAGATCCTACAGCGGGAGGATCCTACAATGAGCAGTTCTTC. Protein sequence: CATSRDPTAGGSYNEQFF.

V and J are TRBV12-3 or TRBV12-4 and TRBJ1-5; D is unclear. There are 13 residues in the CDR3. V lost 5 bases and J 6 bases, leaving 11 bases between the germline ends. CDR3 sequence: CASSLQEFQPQHF. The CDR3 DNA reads TGTGCCAGCAGTCTCCAGGAATTTCAGCCCCAGCATTTT.

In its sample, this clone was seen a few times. The DNA for the CDR3 is TGCGCCAGCAGCGGGGGGACTAGCGGACACTACGAGCAGTACTTC. Its protein product is CASSGGTSGHYEQYF. The chain combines TRBV5-1 with TRBJ2-7; 11 bases are a match to TRBD2. CDR1 SGHRS and CDR2 YFSETQ come from the germline V gene. The CDR3 spans 15 residues. V was clipped by 4 bases and J by 3 bases; unmatched bases: 6.

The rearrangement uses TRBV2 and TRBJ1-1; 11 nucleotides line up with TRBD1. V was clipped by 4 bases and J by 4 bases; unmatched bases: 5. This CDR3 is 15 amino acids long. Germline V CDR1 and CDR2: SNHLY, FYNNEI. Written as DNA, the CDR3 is TGTGCCAGCAGTGGGACAGGGGGCCCGCGCACTGAAGCTTTCTTT. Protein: CASSGTGGPRTEAFF.

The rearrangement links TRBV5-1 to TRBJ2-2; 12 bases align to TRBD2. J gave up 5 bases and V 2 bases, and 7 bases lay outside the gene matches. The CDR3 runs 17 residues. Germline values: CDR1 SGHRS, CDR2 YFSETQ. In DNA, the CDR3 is TGCGCCAGCAGCTTTGTGACCGGGACTAGCGGGACCGGGGAGCTGTTTTTT. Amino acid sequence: CASSFVTGTSGTGELFF.

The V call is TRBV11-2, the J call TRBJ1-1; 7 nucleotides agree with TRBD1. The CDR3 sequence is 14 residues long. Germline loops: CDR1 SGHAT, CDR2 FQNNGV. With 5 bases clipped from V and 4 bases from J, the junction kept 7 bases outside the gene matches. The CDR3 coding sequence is TGTGCCAGCAGCCAAACAGGGGCGATCACTGAAGCTTTCTTT. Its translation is CASSQTGAITEAFF.

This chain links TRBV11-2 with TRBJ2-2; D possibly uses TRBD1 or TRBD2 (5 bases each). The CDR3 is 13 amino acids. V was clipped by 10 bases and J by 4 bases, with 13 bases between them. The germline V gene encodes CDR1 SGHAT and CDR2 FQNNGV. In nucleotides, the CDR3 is TGTGCCACCTCCGGGACGATCACCGGGGAGCTGTTTTTT. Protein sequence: CATSGTITGELFF.

The CDR3 loop reads CASSGDSLERETQYF. CDR3 DNA sequence: TGTGCCAGCAGTGGGGACTCGCTGGAGCGGGAGACCCAGTACTTC. The gene calls are TRBV28 and TRBJ2-5, with D possibly TRBD2 on 6 matching bases. The CDR3 length is 15 residues. Germline CDR1 reads MDHEN; CDR2 reads SYDVKM. The V end was cut by 5 bases, the J end by 5 bases, with 18 bases between.

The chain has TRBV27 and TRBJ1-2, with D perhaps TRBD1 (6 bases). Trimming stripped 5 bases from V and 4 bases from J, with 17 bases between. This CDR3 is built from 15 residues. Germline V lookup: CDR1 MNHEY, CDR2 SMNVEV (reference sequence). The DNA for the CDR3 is TGTGCCAGCAGTCCGGACCGAATAGGGGGCTATGGCTACACCTTC. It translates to CASSPDRIGGYGYTF.

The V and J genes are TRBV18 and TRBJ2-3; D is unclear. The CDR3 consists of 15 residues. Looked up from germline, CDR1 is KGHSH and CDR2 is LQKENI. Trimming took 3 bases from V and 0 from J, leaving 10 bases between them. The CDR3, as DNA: TGTGCCAGCTCACCGGGCTTTAGTAGCACAGATACGCAGTATTTT. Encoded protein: CASSPGFSSTDTQYF.

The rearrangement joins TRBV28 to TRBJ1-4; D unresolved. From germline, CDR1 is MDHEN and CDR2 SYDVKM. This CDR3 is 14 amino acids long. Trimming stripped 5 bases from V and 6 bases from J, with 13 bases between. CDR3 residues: CASSPRAGYEKLFF. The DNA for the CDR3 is TGTGCCAGCAGTCCTCGGGCCGGCTATGAAAAACTGTTTTTT.

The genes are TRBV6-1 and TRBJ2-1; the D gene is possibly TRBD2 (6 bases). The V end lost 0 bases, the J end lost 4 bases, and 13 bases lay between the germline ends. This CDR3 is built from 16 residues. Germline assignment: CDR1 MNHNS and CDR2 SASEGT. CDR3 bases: TGTGCCAGCAGTGAAGCCCGGGAGAGGTTTTACAATGAGCAGTTCTTC. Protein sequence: CASSEARERFYNEQFF.

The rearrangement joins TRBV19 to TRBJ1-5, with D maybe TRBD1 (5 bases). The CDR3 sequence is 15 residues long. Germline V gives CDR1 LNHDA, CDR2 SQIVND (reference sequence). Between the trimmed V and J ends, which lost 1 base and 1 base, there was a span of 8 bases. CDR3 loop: CASSIGGGSNQPQHF. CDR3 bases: TGTGCCAGTAGTATAGGCGGGGGGAGCAATCAGCCCCAGCATTTT. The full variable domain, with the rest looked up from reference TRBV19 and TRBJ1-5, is DGGITQSPKYLFRKEGQNVTLSCEQNLNHDAMYWYRQDPGQGLRLIYYSQIVNDFQKGDIAEGYSVSREKKESFPLTVTSAQKNPTAFYLCASSIGGGSNQPQHFGDGTRLSIL.

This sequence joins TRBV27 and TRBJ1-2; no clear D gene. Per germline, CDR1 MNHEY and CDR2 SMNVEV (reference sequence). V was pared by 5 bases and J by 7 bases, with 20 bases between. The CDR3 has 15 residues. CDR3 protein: CASSTIGGQVVGYTF. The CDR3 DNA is TGTGCCAGCAGTACCATCGGCGGGCAGGTTGTTGGCTACACCTTC.

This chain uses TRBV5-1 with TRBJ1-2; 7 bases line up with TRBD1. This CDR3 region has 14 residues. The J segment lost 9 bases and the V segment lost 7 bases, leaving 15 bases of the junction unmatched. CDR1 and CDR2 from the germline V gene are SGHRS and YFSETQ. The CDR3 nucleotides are TGCGCCAGCCGAGAATCCGGGACAGCGTGGAGCTACACCTTC. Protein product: CASRESGTAWSYTF.

CDR3 DNA sequence: TGTGCCAGCAGCTTAGCAGGGGGCGCGTACAATGAGCAGTTCTTC. Residues: CASSLAGGAYNEQFF. The V and J genes are TRBV7-2 and TRBJ2-1; 7 bases align to TRBD1. Trimming took 0 bases from V and 4 from J; bases not matched to a gene: 3. The CDR3 spans 15 residues. CDR1 and CDR2 from the germline V gene are SGHTA and FQGNSA.

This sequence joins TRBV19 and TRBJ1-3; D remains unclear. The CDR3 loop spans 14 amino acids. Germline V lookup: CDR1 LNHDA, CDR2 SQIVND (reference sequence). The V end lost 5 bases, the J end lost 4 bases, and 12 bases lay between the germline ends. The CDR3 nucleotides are TGTGCCAGTAGTCCCGTGGCAGCCGGAAACACCATATATTTT. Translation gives CASSPVAAGNTIYF.

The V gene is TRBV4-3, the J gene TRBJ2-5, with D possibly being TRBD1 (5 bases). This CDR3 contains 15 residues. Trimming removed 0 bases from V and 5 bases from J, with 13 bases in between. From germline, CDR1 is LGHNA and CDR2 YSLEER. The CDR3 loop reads CASSQDWGPRETQYF. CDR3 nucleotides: TGCGCCAGCAGCCAAGATTGGGGCCCGAGGGAGACCCAGTACTTC.

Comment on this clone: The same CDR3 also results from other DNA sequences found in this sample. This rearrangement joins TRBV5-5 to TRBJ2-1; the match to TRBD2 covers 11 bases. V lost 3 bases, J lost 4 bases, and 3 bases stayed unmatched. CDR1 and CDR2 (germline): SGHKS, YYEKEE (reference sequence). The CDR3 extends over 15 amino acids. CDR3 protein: CASSSGTSGYNEQFF. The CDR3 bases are TGTGCCAGCAGCTCCGGGACTAGCGGTTACAATGAGCAGTTCTTC.

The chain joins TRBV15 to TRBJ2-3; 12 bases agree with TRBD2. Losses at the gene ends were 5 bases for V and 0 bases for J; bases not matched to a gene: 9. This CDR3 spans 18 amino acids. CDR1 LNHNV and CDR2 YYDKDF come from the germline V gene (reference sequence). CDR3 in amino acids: CATSPHPGLAGSTDTQYF. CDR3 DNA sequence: TGTGCCACCAGCCCACATCCGGGACTAGCGGGTAGCACAGATACGCAGTATTTT.

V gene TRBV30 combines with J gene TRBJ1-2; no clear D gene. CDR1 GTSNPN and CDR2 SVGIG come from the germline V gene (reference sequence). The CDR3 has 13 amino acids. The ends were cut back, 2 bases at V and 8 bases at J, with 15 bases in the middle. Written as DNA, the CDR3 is TGTGCCTGGAGTACGAGAAACCCGGGGGGCTACACCTTC. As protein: CAWSTRNPGGYTF.